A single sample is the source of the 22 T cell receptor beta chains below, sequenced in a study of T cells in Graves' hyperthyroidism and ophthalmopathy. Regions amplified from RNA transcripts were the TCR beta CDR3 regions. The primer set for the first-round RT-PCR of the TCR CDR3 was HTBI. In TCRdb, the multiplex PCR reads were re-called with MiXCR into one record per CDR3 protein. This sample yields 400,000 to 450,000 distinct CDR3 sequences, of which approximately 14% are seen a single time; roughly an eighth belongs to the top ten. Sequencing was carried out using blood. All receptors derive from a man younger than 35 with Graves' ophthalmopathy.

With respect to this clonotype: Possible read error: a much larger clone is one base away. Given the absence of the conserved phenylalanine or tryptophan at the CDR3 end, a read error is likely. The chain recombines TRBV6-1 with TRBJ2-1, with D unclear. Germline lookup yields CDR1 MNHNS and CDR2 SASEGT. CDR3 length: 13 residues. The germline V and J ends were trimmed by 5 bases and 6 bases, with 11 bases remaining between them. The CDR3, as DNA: TGTGCCAGCAGTACCCCCAAATTCAATGAGCAGTTCCTC. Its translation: CASSTPKFNEQFL.

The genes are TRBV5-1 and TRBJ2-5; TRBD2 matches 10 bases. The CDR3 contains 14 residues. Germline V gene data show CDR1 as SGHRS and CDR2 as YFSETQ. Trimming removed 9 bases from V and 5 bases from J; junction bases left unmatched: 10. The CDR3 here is CANSPGTSAETQYF. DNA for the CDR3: TGCGCCAACAGTCCTGGGACTAGCGCGGAGACCCAGTACTTC.

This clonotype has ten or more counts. Here the CDR3 DNA reads TGCAGTGCCCCGAGGCCTAGCGGGACAGACAATGAGCAGTTCTTC. Encoded protein: CSAPRPSGTDNEQFF. V usage is TRBV20-1 and J usage is TRBJ2-1, with TRBD2 identical over 9 bases. Germline CDR1 and CDR2: DFQATT and SNEGSKA (reference sequence). CDR3 length equals 15 residues. V lost 6 bases and J lost 5; bases outside the gene matches: 11.

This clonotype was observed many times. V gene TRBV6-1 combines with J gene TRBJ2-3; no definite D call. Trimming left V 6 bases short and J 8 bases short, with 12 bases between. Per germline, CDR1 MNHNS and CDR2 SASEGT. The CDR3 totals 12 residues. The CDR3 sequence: CASSQPGGTQYF. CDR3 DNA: TGTGCCAGCAGCCAACCCGGTGGTACGCAGTATTTT.

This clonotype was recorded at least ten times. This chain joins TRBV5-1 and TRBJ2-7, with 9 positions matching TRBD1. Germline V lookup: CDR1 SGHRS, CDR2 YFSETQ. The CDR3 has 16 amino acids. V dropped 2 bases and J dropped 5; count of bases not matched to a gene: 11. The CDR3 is CASSFTLRDRVDEQYF. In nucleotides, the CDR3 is TGCGCCAGCAGCTTCACTCTGCGGGACAGGGTCGACGAGCAGTACTTC.

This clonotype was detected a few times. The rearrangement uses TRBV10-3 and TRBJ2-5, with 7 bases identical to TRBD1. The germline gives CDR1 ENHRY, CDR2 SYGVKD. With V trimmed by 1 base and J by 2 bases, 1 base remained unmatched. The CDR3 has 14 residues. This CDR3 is CAISEWGQQETQYF. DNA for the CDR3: TGTGCCATCAGTGAGTGGGGACAGCAAGAGACCCAGTACTTC.

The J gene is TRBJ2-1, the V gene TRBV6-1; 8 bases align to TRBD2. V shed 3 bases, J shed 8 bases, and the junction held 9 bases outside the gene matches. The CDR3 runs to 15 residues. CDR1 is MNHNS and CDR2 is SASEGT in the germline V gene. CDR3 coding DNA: TGTGCCAGCAGTGATAAGCGGGAGAATTTCTATGAGCAGTTCTTC. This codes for CASSDKRENFYEQFF.

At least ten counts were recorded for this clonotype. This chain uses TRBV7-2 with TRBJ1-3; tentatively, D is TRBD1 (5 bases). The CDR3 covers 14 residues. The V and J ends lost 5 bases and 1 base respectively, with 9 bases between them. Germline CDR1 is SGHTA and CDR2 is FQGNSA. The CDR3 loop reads CASSPWGSGNTIYF. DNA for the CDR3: TGTGCCAGCAGCCCTTGGGGGTCTGGAAACACCATATATTTT. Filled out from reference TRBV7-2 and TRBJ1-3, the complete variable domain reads GAGVSQSPSNKVTEKGKDVELRCDPISGHTALYWYRQSLGQGLEFLIYFQGNSAPDKSGLPSDRFSAERTGGSVSTLTIQRTQQEDSAVYLCASSPWGSGNTIYFGEGSWLTVV.

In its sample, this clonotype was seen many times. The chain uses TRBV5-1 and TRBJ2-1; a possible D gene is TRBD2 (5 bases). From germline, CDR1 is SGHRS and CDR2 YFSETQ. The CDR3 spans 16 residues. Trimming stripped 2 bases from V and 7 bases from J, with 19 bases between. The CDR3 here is CASSFPFGEIKNEQFF. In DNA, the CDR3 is TGCGCCAGCAGCTTCCCGTTCGGGGAAATCAAGAATGAGCAGTTCTTC.

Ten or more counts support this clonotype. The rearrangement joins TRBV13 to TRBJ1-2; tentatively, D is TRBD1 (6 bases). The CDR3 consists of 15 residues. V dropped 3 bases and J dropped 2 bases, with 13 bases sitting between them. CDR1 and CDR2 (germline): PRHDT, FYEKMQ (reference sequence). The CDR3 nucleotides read TGTGCCAGCAGCTTCGGGGGAACAGGGAACTATGGCTACACCTTC. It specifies CASSFGGTGNYGYTF. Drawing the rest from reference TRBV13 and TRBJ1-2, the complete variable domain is AAGVIQSPRHLIKEKRETATLKCYPIPRHDTVYWYQQGPGQDPQFLISFYEKMQSDKGSIPDRFSAQQFSDYHSELNMSSLELGDSALYFCASSFGGTGNYGYTFGSGTRLTVV.

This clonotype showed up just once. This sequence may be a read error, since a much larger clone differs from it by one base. CDR3 protein: CATSRVLTSGNEHYF. For the CDR3, the DNA is TGTGCCACCAGCAGAGTCCTTACTAGCGGGAACGAGCATTACTTC. The rearrangement uses TRBV15 and TRBJ2-7; 10 bases are a match to TRBD2. The CDR3 loop spans 15 amino acids. Germline values: CDR1 LNHNV, CDR2 YYDKDF (reference sequence).

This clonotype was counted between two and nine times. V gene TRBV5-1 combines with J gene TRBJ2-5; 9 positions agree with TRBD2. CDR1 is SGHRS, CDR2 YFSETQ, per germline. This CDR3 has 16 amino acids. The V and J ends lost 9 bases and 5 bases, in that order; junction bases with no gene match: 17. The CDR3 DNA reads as TGCGCCACCTCTACAGGAAGCGGGAGGTTCGGGGAGACCCAGTACTTC. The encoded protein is CATSTGSGRFGETQYF.

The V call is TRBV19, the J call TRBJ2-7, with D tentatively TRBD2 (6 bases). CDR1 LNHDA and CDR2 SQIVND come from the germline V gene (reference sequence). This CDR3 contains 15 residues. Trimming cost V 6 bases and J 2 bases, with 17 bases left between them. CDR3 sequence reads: CASSLRGTDAYEQYF. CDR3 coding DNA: TGTGCCAGTAGCTTACGGGGGACCGACGCCTACGAGCAGTACTTC.

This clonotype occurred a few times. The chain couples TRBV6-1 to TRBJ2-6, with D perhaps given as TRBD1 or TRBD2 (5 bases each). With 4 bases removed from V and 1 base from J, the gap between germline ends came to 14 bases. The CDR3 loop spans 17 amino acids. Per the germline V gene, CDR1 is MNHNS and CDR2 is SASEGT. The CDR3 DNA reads TGTGCCAGCAGTGGGGGCGCGCGACTATCTGGGGCCAACGTCCTGACTTTC. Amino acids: CASSGGARLSGANVLTF.

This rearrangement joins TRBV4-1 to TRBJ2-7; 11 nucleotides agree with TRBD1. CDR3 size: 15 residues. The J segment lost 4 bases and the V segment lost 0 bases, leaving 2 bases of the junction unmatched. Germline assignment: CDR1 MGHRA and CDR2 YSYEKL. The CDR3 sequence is CASSQEGQGGYEQYF. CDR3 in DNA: TGCGCCAGCAGCCAAGAGGGACAGGGGGGGTACGAGCAGTACTTC.

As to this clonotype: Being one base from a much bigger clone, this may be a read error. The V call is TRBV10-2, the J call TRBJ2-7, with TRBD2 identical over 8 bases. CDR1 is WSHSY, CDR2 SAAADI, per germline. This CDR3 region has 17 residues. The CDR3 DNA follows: TGCGCCAGCAGTGAGTCAGGTGCAGCGGGGGTCTCCTACGAGCAGCACTTC. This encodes CASSESGAAGVSYEQHF.

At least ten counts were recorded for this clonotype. In nucleotides, the CDR3 is TGTGCCAGCAGCCAAGATAGCGGGAGCATCTACAATGAGCAGTTCTTC. The encoded protein is CASSQDSGSIYNEQFF. This chain connects TRBV4-2 to TRBJ2-1; the match to TRBD2 covers 9 bases. Germline lookup yields CDR1 LGHNA and CDR2 YNFKEQ. The CDR3 contains 16 residues. Trimming took 0 bases from V and 3 from J; bases not matched to a gene: 3.

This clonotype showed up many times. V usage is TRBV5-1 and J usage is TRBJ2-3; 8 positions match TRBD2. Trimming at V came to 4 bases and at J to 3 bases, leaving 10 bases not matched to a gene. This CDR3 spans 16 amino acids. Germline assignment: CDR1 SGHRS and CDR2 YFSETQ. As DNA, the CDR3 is TGCGCCAGCAGCCACATCAGCGGGAGTGGGACAGATACGCAGTATTTT. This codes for CASSHISGSGTDTQYF.

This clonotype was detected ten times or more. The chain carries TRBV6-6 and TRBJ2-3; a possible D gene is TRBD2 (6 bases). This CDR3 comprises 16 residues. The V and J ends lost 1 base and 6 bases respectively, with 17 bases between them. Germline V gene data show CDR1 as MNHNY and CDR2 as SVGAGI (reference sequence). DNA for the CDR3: TGTGCCAGCAGTTACTTGGAACAGCCTAGCGAGGATACGCAGTATTTT. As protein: CASSYLEQPSEDTQYF.

CDR3 DNA: TGTGCCAGCAGTTTAAGGCCCAGGTCGAACACTGAAGCTTTCTTT. Protein: CASSLRPRSNTEAFF. The V gene is TRBV27, the J gene TRBJ1-1; D remains ambiguous. Germline CDR1 is MNHEY and CDR2 is SMNVEV (reference sequence). Trimming stripped 2 bases from V and 1 base from J, with 11 bases between. The CDR3 has 15 amino acids.

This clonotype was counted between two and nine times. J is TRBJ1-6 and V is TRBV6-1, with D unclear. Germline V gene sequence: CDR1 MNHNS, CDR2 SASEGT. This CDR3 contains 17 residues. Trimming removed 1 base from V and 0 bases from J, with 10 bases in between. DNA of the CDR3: TGTGCCAGCAGTGAAGGAGGAGGGAACTCCTATAATTCACCCCTCCACTTT. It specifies CASSEGGGNSYNSPLHF.

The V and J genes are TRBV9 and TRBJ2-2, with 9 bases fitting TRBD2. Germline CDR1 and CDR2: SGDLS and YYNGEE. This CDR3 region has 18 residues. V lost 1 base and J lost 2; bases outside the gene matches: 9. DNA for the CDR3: TGTGCCAGCAGCGTAATCGGCGCGGGGGGGCTTAACACCGGGGAGCTGTTTTTT. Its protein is CASSVIGAGGLNTGELFF.